What follows are 27 T cell receptor beta chains derived from one specimen sequenced in a study of CD8 T cells in ankylosing spondylitis. MiXCR, run by TCRdb on the 5' RACE reads, gives a single entry per CDR3 protein. Among about 66,000 distinct CDR3 sequences listed, 6.2% were seen once. Sequencing used synovial fluid, either unsorted or a sorted T cell fraction (not recorded which). The receptors derive from a male donor with ankylosing spondylitis.

This clonotype turned up a few times. The chain joins TRBV10-1 to TRBJ2-1, with 13 bases matching TRBD2. The germline CDR1 and CDR2 sequences are WNHNN and SYGVQD (reference sequence). The CDR3 spans 15 residues. The trim removed 3 bases at V and 6 bases at J, leaving 2 bases unmatched. The CDR3 spells CASSEGTSGINEQFF. The CDR3 DNA follows: TGCGCCAGCAGTGAAGGGACTAGCGGGATCAATGAGCAGTTCTTC.

This clonotype has at least ten counts. The CDR3, as DNA: TGTGCCAGCAGGAACGTTAAAGACAGGATCACCGGGGAGCTGTTTTTT. As protein: CASRNVKDRITGELFF. V usage is TRBV3-1 and J usage is TRBJ2-2, with D possibly TRBD1 on 6 matching bases. Germline-derived CDR1 and CDR2 are LGHDT and YNNKEL (reference sequence). The CDR3 length is 16 residues. V was clipped by 6 bases and J by 4 bases, with 18 bases between them.

By proportion, this clonotype is medium-sized (0.01 to 0.1%). The rearrangement links TRBV20-1 to TRBJ2-5; the D gene is possibly TRBD2 (5 bases). The V gene's germline CDR1 is DFQATT and CDR2 SNEGSKA (reference sequence). V shed 6 bases and J shed 1 base, with 15 bases lying between them. The CDR3 length is 14 residues. As DNA, the CDR3 is TGCAGTGCCGTTGGGCCGAGGGTCCAAGAGACCCAGTACTTC. It encodes CSAVGPRVQETQYF.

The CDR3 nucleotides are TGTGCCAGCAGTTCCTCACTCCGGCGGGGCACAGATACGCAGTATTTT. As protein: CASSSSLRRGTDTQYF. The rearrangement joins TRBV28 to TRBJ2-3, with D maybe TRBD2 (5 bases). The CDR3 sequence is 16 residues long. Germline CDR1 MDHEN, CDR2 SYDVKM. With 4 bases removed from V and 1 base from J, the gap between germline ends came to 15 bases.

This clonotype showed up many times. J is TRBJ2-7 and V is TRBV25-1, with 9 bases fitting TRBD1. Losses at the gene ends were 1 base for V and 1 base for J; bases not matched to a gene: 2. The CDR3 loop spans 15 amino acids. Per germline, CDR1 MGHDK and CDR2 SYGVNS. CDR3 region: CASSEWGQGSYEQYF. CDR3 bases: TGTGCCAGCAGTGAATGGGGACAGGGATCCTACGAGCAGTACTTC.

This clonotype was counted many times. The V call is TRBV27, the J call TRBJ2-6, with 8 positions matching TRBD1. Germline CDR1 MNHEY, CDR2 SMNVEV (reference sequence). The CDR3 covers 16 residues. The V gene end was trimmed by 2 bases and the J gene end by 3 bases; junction bases not matched to a gene: 3. CDR3 sequence reads: CASSLQGAGGANVLTF. Here the CDR3 DNA reads TGTGCCAGCAGTTTACAGGGGGCTGGTGGGGCCAACGTCCTGACTTTC.

J is TRBJ1-2 and V is TRBV15; 9 nucleotides agree with TRBD1. The CDR3 covers 14 residues. The V gene's germline CDR1 is LNHNV and CDR2 YYDKDF (reference sequence). After removal of 5 bases from V and 6 bases from J, the junction contained 7 bases not matched to a gene. CDR3 nucleotide sequence: TGTGCCACCAGCCGCATGGACAGGGGAAATGGCTACACCTTC. It encodes CATSRMDRGNGYTF.

This clonotype came up many times. The rearrangement joins TRBV5-1 to TRBJ2-1, with 11 bases identical to TRBD2. V lost 0 bases to trimming and J lost 8 bases; unmatched junction nucleotides: 7. This CDR3 is 16 amino acids long. The germline V gene encodes CDR1 SGHRS and CDR2 YFSETQ. The CDR3, as DNA: TGCGCCAGCAGCTTGGGCACTAGCGGGAGTGCCGATGAGCAGTTCTTC. This translates into CASSLGTSGSADEQFF.

The V call is TRBV20-1, the J call TRBJ1-2, with D perhaps TRBD1 (6 bases). Germline V gene sequence: CDR1 DFQATT, CDR2 SNEGSKA (reference sequence). Trimming pared 0 bases from V and 10 bases from J, leaving 18 bases between. The CDR3 is 14 residues long. Here the CDR3 reads CSARDQTGPKDYTF. The DNA for the CDR3 is TGCAGTGCTAGAGATCAGACAGGACCTAAAGACTACACCTTC.

This clonotype has ten or more counts. CDR3 bases: TGTGCCAGCAGTGGTTTAGCGGGGACCACAGATACGCAGTATTTT. This gives the protein CASSGLAGTTDTQYF. The chain has TRBV12-3 or TRBV12-4 and TRBJ2-3; 8 bases agree with TRBD2. This CDR3 region has 15 residues. V lost 5 bases and J lost 2; bases outside the gene matches: 6.

This clonotype was found a few times. V usage is TRBV9 and J usage is TRBJ2-5; D is possibly TRBD2 (6 bases). The CDR3 is 15 amino acids. The germline V gene encodes CDR1 SGDLS and CDR2 YYNGEE. With 0 bases removed from V and 0 bases from J, the gap between germline ends came to 9 bases. Here the CDR3 reads CASSVGPSDQETQYF. DNA for the CDR3: TGTGCCAGCAGCGTAGGGCCTAGCGACCAAGAGACCCAGTACTTC.

This clonotype occurred many times. V usage is TRBV24-1 and J usage is TRBJ2-2; D is uncertain. CDR3 size: 17 residues. The V gene's germline CDR1 is KGHDR and CDR2 SFDVKD. The V gene lost 2 bases and the J gene lost 3 bases, with 15 bases spanning the gap. CDR3 region: CATSDSYLTGYTGELFF. For the CDR3, the DNA is TGTGCCACCAGTGATTCCTATCTGACGGGTTACACCGGGGAGCTGTTTTTT.

The rearrangement uses TRBV5-6 and TRBJ2-3; maybe TRBD2 (6 bases). The CDR3 is 15 amino acids. Deletions cut 4 bases from V and 1 base from J, with 13 bases between. Germline loops: CDR1 SGHDT, CDR2 YYEEEE. The CDR3 DNA is TGTGCCAGCAGCCGGCGATGGGAGGGCACAGATACGCAGTATTTT. Amino acids: CASSRRWEGTDTQYF.

The sample holds a few counts of this clonotype. The chain links TRBV28 to TRBJ1-1, with D hard to call. V lost 4 bases to trimming and J lost 3 bases, with 15 bases between them. Germline V lookup: CDR1 MDHEN, CDR2 SYDVKM. This CDR3 has 15 amino acids. CDR3 in DNA: TGTGCCAGCAGTTCATCTACCTCTATTGACACTGAAGCTTTCTTT. It encodes CASSSSTSIDTEAFF.

This clonotype was seen ten or more times. V and J are TRBV5-1 and TRBJ2-7; 14 bases fit TRBD2. Germline V lookup: CDR1 SGHRS, CDR2 YFSETQ. This CDR3 has 18 amino acids. V was pared by 6 bases and J by 1 base, with 12 bases of the junction left unmatched. CDR3 loop: CASTVRGLAGDTSYEQYF. The CDR3 DNA follows: TGCGCCAGCACGGTAAGGGGACTAGCGGGAGATACATCCTACGAGCAGTACTTC.

In its sample, this clonotype was seen many times. The chain carries TRBV20-1 and TRBJ2-1, with a weak D call TRBD2 (6 bases). This CDR3 region has 13 residues. Trimming left V 6 bases short and J 5 bases short, with 14 bases between. Germline CDR1 DFQATT, CDR2 SNEGSKA (reference sequence). The CDR3 DNA is TGCAGTGCCCCGGCTAGCGCTAACAATGAGCAGTTCTTC. This gives the protein CSAPASANNEQFF.

This chain uses TRBV7-3 with TRBJ2-7; D perhaps matches TRBD1 (5 bases). This CDR3 comprises 14 residues. Germline-derived CDR1 and CDR2 are SGHTA and FQGTGA. The V end was cut by 5 bases, the J end by 4 bases, with 15 bases between. In DNA, the CDR3 is TGTGCCAGCAGCCCCCAAGGGGTGGGTTACGAGCAGTACTTC. It yields the protein CASSPQGVGYEQYF. The whole variable domain, remainder taken from reference TRBV7-3 and TRBJ2-7, is GAGVSQTPSNKVTEKGKYVELRCDPISGHTALYWYRQSLGQGPEFLIYFQGTGAADDSGLPNDRFFAVRPEGSVSTLKIQRTERGDSAVYLCASSPQGVGYEQYFGPGTRLTVT.

Regarding this clonotype: A read error may be the cause here, since a much bigger clone is one base away. The rearrangement uses TRBV5-1 and TRBJ1-6; D is undetermined. Germline values: CDR1 SGHRS, CDR2 YFSETQ. This CDR3 region has 14 residues. V lost 0 bases to trimming and J lost 12 bases, with 13 bases between them. The CDR3 sequence is CASSLEGLRGPLHF. The CDR3 DNA reads as TGCGCCAGCAGCTTGGAGGGCTTGCGGGGACCCCTCCACTTT.

This clonotype was counted at least ten times. V usage is TRBV28 and J usage is TRBJ1-3; D possibly corresponds to TRBD1 (6 bases). Between the trimmed V and J ends, which lost 7 bases and 3 bases, there was a span of 16 bases. Per the germline V gene, CDR1 is MDHEN and CDR2 is SYDVKM. The CDR3 consists of 15 residues. The CDR3, as DNA: TGTGCCAGCACTCGAGACAGGTCGCATGGAAACACCATATATTTT. Translating it yields CASTRDRSHGNTIYF.

This clonotype was recorded many times. The chain uses TRBV20-1 and TRBJ2-4; D remains unclear. The ends were cut back, 7 bases at V and 0 bases at J, with 13 bases in the middle. The CDR3 sequence is 14 residues long. Germline V gives CDR1 DFQATT, CDR2 SNEGSKA (reference sequence). CDR3 bases: TGCAGTGGTCTGGATCCCATAGCCAAAAACATTCAGTACTTC. Residues: CSGLDPIAKNIQYF.

In its sample, this clonotype ranks as medium-sized. CDR3 in amino acids: CASSATGVPNEKLFF. CDR3 DNA: TGTGCCAGCAGCGCGACAGGAGTTCCGAATGAAAAACTGTTTTTT. The V and J genes are TRBV11-2 and TRBJ1-4; a possible D gene is TRBD1 (6 bases). Trimming removed 5 bases from V and 5 bases from J, with 15 bases in between. CDR3 size: 15 residues. Germline-derived CDR1 and CDR2 are SGHAT and FQNNGV.

This clonotype appeared a few times. The chain couples TRBV28 to TRBJ1-2; D call uncertain. CDR1 and CDR2 (germline): MDHEN, SYDVKM. The length of the CDR3 is 14 residues. Deletions cut 2 bases from V and 0 bases from J, with 7 bases between. The CDR3 sequence is CASSLSGANYGYTF. In DNA form, the CDR3 reads TGTGCCAGCAGTTTAAGTGGGGCTAACTATGGCTACACCTTC.

The V and J genes are TRBV5-1 and TRBJ2-1, with 7 bases that match TRBD2. This CDR3 region has 14 residues. V lost 4 bases, J lost 15 bases, and 16 bases stayed unmatched. CDR1 and CDR2 (germline): SGHRS, YFSETQ. CDR3 amino acids: CASSASEEGLTRFF. CDR3 in DNA: TGCGCCAGCAGCGCGTCCGAAGAGGGACTAACGCGGTTCTTC.

This clonotype was seen many times. V is TRBV7-2 and J is TRBJ2-1; 8 positions agree with TRBD2. The CDR3 sequence is 14 residues long. The ends lost 5 bases at V and 7 bases at J; junction bases unmatched: 7. CDR1 and CDR2 from the germline V gene are SGHTA and FQGNSA. Here the CDR3 DNA reads TGTGCCAGCAGCGGGCGGGAGGTCTCGAATGAGCAGTTCTTC. Its protein is CASSGREVSNEQFF.

This clonotype was observed many times. The chain carries TRBV20-1 and TRBJ1-6, with D hard to call. Trimming took 2 bases from V and 9 from J, leaving 14 bases between them. This CDR3 is built from 14 residues. Germline values: CDR1 DFQATT, CDR2 SNEGSKA (reference sequence). The DNA of the CDR3 is TGCAGTGCTAGACCCGGGAGGGTAGGTTCACCCCTCCACTTT. It specifies CSARPGRVGSPLHF.

The gene calls are TRBV5-8 and TRBJ2-3, with D unclear. Per germline, CDR1 SGHTS and CDR2 YDEGEE. The germline V and J ends were trimmed by 4 bases and 1 base, with 10 bases remaining between them. The CDR3 is 14 residues long. The CDR3 DNA reads as TGTGCCAGCAGCCCCAAGCTCGGCACAGATACGCAGTATTTT. Its protein is CASSPKLGTDTQYF.

This clonotype was picked up many times. The rearrangement uses TRBV11-1 and TRBJ2-1, with D possibly being TRBD1 or TRBD2 (5 bases each). Germline loops: CDR1 SGHAT, CDR2 FQDESV (reference sequence). The CDR3 has 16 amino acids. Trimming pared 1 base from V and 2 bases from J, leaving 12 bases between. The CDR3 is CASSLDGTSPYNEQFF. The DNA of the CDR3 is TGTGCCAGCAGCTTAGACGGGACCAGCCCCTACAATGAGCAGTTCTTC. Combining the CDR3 with reference TRBV11-1 and TRBJ2-1 gives the whole variable domain EAEVAQSPRYKITEKSQAVAFWCDPISGHATLYWYRQILGQGPELLVQFQDESVVDDSQLPKDRFSAERLKGVDSTLKIQPAELGDSAMYLCASSLDGTSPYNEQFFGPGTRLTVL.